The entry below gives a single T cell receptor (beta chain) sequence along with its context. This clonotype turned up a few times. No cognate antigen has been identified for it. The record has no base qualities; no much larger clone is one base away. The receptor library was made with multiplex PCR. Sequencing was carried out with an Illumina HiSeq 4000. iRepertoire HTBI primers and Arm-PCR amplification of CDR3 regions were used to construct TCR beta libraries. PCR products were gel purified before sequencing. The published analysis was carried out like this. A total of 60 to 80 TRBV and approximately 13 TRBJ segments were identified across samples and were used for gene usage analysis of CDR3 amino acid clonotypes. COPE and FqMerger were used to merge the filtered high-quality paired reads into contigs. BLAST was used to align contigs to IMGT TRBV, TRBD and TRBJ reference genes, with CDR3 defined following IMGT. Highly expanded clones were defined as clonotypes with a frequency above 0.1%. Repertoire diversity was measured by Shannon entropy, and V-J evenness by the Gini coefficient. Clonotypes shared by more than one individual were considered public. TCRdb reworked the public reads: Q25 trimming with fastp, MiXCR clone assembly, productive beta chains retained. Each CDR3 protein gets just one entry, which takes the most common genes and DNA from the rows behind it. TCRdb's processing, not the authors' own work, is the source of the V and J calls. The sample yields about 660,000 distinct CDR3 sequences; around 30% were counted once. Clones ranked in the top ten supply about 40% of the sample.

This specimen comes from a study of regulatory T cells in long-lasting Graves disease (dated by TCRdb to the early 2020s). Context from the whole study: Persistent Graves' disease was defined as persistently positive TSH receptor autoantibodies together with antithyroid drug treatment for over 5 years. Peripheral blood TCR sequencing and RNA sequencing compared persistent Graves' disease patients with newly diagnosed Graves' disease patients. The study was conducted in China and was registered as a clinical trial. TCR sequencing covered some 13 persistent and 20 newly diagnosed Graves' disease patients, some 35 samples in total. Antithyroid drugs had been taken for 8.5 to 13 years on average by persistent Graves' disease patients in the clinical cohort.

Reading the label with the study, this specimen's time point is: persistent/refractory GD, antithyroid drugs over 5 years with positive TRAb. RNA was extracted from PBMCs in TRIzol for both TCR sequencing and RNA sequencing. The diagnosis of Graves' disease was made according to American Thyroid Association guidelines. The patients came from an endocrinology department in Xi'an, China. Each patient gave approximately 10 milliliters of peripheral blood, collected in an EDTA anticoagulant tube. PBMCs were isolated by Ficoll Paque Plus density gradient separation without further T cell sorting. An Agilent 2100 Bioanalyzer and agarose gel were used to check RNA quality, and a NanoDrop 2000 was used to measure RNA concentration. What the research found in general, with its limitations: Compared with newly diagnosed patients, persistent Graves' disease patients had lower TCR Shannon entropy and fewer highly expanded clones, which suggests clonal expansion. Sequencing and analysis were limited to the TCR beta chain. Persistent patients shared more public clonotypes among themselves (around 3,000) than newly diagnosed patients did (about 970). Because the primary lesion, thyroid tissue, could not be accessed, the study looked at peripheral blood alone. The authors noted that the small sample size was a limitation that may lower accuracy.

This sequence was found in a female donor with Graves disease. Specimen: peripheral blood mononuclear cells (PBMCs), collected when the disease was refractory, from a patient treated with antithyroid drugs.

For the CDR3, the sequence is CASSISPSGETQYF. At the DNA level, the sequence is TGTGCCAGTAGTATTTCGCCTAGCGGTGAGACCCAGTACTTC. The chain was built from TRBV19 and TRBJ2-4; 7 central nucleotides agree with TRBD2. Gene TRBJ2-5 matches the end of the DNA better, so the J call may be wrong. CDR3 length: 14 amino acids, cysteine to phenylalanine. Only the CDR3 portion is preserved as DNA: 42 bases, with reading frame beginning at the first base. According to the germline V gene (reference sequence), CDR1 reads LNHDA and CDR2 reads SQIVND.